Presented here are 23 T cell receptor beta chains from one specimen sequenced in a study of blood T cells in healthy people across ages. Primers used in a second PCR of about 7 to 11 cycles were a sample-barcoded 5' primer and a J-beta primer mix. MiXCR, applied by TCRdb to the 5' RACE reads, yields one record per CDR3 protein. The sample lists more than 700,000 distinct CDR3 sequences, 53% seen once, with approximately 40% in the top ten. Sequencing was carried out using blood. These receptors were taken from a man older than 75 in good health.

The CDR3 DNA is TGTGCCAGCAGGAGGGGACAGTCCAACACTGAAGCTTTCTTT. This codes for CASRRGQSNTEAFF. The V gene is TRBV2, the J gene TRBJ1-1; TRBD1 matches 7 bases. This CDR3 is built from 14 residues. Germline V CDR1 and CDR2: SNHLY, FYNNEI. The junction had 6 bases not matched to a gene; V was cut back by 6 bases and J by 2 bases.

The chain employs TRBV4-1 and TRBJ2-7; D uncertain. The assigned J gene may be wrong: the sequence end matches TRBJ2-5 better. The CDR3 covers 13 residues. Looked up from germline, CDR1 is MGHRA and CDR2 is YSYEKL. CDR3 coding DNA: TGCGCCAGCAGCCAGCCAGAGTGGGAGACCCAGTACTTC. This encodes CASSQPEWETQYF.

The CDR3 is CASSFRDRGHIQYF. The CDR3 DNA follows: TGCGCCAGCAGCTTTAGGGACAGGGGCCACATTCAGTACTTC. V gene TRBV5-1 combines with J gene TRBJ2-4; 10 bases agree with TRBD1. CDR1 and CDR2 (germline): SGHRS, YFSETQ. Trimming cost V 2 bases and J 8 bases; bases outside gene matches: 4. The length of the CDR3 is 14 residues.

V gene TRBV6-1 combines with J gene TRBJ2-2; D is uncertain. Germline lookup yields CDR1 MNHNS and CDR2 SASEGT. The CDR3 contains 14 residues. Between the trimmed V and J ends, which lost 3 bases and 5 bases, there was a span of 10 bases. Here the CDR3 reads CASSDADGTGELFF. The CDR3 DNA follows: TGTGCCAGCAGTGACGCGGACGGGACCGGGGAGCTGTTTTTT.

This chain uses TRBV7-9 with TRBJ2-1; 10 bases line up with TRBD2. The CDR3 runs 16 residues. Germline CDR1 reads SEHNR; CDR2 reads FQNEAQ (reference sequence). V was pared by 5 bases and J by 0 bases, with 4 bases of the junction left unmatched. The CDR3 sequence is CASSTASGSSYNEQFF. The CDR3, as DNA: TGTGCCAGCAGCACCGCTAGCGGGAGCTCCTACAATGAGCAGTTCTTC. Drawing the rest from reference TRBV7-9 and TRBJ2-1, the complete variable domain is DTGVSQNPRHKITKRGQNVTFRCDPISEHNRLYWYRQTLGQGPEFLTYFQNEAQLEKSRLLSDRFSAERPKGSFSTLEIQRTEQGDSAMYLCASSTASGSSYNEQFFGPGTRLTVL.

The V and J genes are TRBV12-3 or TRBV12-4 and TRBJ1-1; no clear D. V was shortened by 5 bases and J by 6 bases, with 7 bases between the two germline ends. The CDR3 runs to 11 residues. CDR3 loop: CASSLTAEAFF. DNA of the CDR3: TGTGCCAGCAGTCTGACGGCTGAAGCTTTCTTT.

This clonotype has just one count. The chain is built from TRBV28 and TRBJ2-1; 12 bases are shared with TRBD2. The CDR3 has 16 residues. Germline loops: CDR1 MDHEN, CDR2 SYDVKM. V shed 7 bases and J 4 bases; nucleotides not matched to a gene: 8. The CDR3 DNA reads as TGTGCCAGCAATCCTAGCGGGGGGGCGAGATACAATGAGCAGTTCTTC. Translating gives CASNPSGGARYNEQFF.

This clonotype appeared a few times. The V call is TRBV6-2 or TRBV6-3, the J call TRBJ1-1; the D gene is possibly TRBD1 (6 bases). Germline CDR1 reads MNHEY; CDR2 reads SVGEGT. The CDR3 extends over 13 amino acids. Trimming cost V 6 bases and J 3 bases, with 11 bases left between them. CDR3 region: CASRQYRDTEAFF. The CDR3 DNA reads TGTGCCAGCAGGCAGTACAGGGACACTGAAGCTTTCTTT.

This chain links TRBV20-1 with TRBJ1-1; 7 nucleotides agree with TRBD1. Germline V gene sequence: CDR1 DFQATT, CDR2 SNEGSKA (reference sequence). V dropped 0 bases and J dropped 3; count of bases not matched to a gene: 22. This CDR3 spans 20 amino acids. The CDR3 DNA follows: TGCAGTGCTAGAGATAGGCCAAAGGGGGCCGGACCGCGGGCGGACACTGAAGCTTTCTTT. Its protein product is CSARDRPKGAGPRADTEAFF.

There are a few counts of this clonotype. The V call is TRBV7-3, the J call TRBJ2-6, with D perhaps matching TRBD2 (6 bases). Germline loops: CDR1 SGHTA, CDR2 FQGTGA. V lost 5 bases and J lost 0, with 17 bases in between. The CDR3 loop spans 18 amino acids. In DNA, the CDR3 is TGTGCCAGCAGCCCAGTGGTGGCGGGGACCTCTGGGGCCAACGTCCTGACTTTC. Amino acid sequence: CASSPVVAGTSGANVLTF.

This clonotype was seen only a few times. The chain uses TRBV12-3 or TRBV12-4 and TRBJ2-1, with no clear D. The CDR3 runs 12 residues. The V and J ends lost 6 bases and 5 bases respectively, with 8 bases between them. CDR3 bases: TGTGCCAGCAGCCGAAGGCACAATGAGCAGTTCTTC. Protein: CASSRRHNEQFF.

The chain recombines TRBV20-1 with TRBJ2-3, with D possibly called TRBD1 or TRBD2 (6 bases each). Between the trimmed V and J ends, which lost 3 bases and 6 bases, there was a span of 19 bases. The CDR3 runs 15 residues. From germline, CDR1 is DFQATT and CDR2 SNEGSKA (reference sequence). The CDR3 is CSASSRGRDVDTQYF. CDR3 bases: TGCAGTGCTAGTTCCCGGGGGCGGGACGTTGATACGCAGTATTTT.

The chain employs TRBV7-2 and TRBJ2-5, with 7 bases matching TRBD2. The V gene's germline CDR1 is SGHTA and CDR2 FQGNSA. The CDR3 consists of 14 residues. The V and J ends lost 2 bases and 5 bases, in that order; junction bases with no gene match: 5. CDR3 loop: CASSLLPGGETQYF. CDR3 coding DNA: TGTGCCAGCAGCTTACTACCGGGAGGCGAGACCCAGTACTTC.

V is TRBV9 and J is TRBJ2-1, with 13 positions matching TRBD2. The CDR3 runs 15 residues. Germline V lookup: CDR1 SGDLS, CDR2 YYNGEE. The trim removed 1 base at V and 9 bases at J, leaving 4 bases unmatched. The CDR3: CASSVRLAGGSEQFF. In nucleotides, the CDR3 is TGTGCCAGCAGCGTACGACTAGCGGGAGGCAGTGAGCAGTTCTTC.

The chain carries TRBV4-2 and TRBJ2-3; 9 bases match TRBD2. Losses at the gene ends were 4 bases for V and 14 bases for J; bases not matched to a gene: 16. Germline CDR1 LGHNA, CDR2 YNFKEQ. The CDR3 is 15 residues long. CDR3 region: CASSPTGLATGYAYF. The CDR3 coding sequence is TGTGCCAGCAGCCCCACCGGACTAGCGACCGGATACGCGTATTTT.

The rearrangement uses TRBV6-2 or TRBV6-3 and TRBJ1-1; no firm D call. The CDR3 has 14 amino acids. Trimming cost V 3 bases and J 0 bases, with 8 bases left between them. Per germline, CDR1 MNHEY and CDR2 SVGEGT. The CDR3 bases are TGTGCCAGCAGTTATAGACCCATGAACACTGAAGCTTTCTTT. It translates to CASSYRPMNTEAFF.

The gene calls are TRBV12-3 or TRBV12-4 and TRBJ2-7, with TRBD2 as a possible D gene (5 bases). V was shortened by 0 bases and J by 2 bases, with 17 bases between the two germline ends. The CDR3 spans 17 residues. The CDR3 sequence: CASSLASGLQVPYEQYF. As DNA, the CDR3 is TGTGCCAGCAGTTTAGCGTCGGGATTACAAGTCCCCTACGAGCAGTACTTC.

This clonotype has more than one count but fewer than ten. This chain links TRBV9 with TRBJ2-3; 8 bases are a match to TRBD2. This CDR3 is built from 14 residues. Trimming cost V 3 bases and J 14 bases; bases outside gene matches: 14. Looked up from germline, CDR1 is SGDLS and CDR2 is YYNGEE. The CDR3 coding sequence is TGTGCCAGCAGCGCACGCACCGGGGGGGGATACGCGTATTTT. Translated: CASSARTGGGYAYF.

This clonotype was observed a few times. The chain is built from TRBV25-1 and TRBJ2-5; D tentatively fits TRBD1 or TRBD2 (5 bases each). Trimming shortened V by 3 bases and J by 5 bases, and 19 bases separated the two germline ends. The CDR3 has 16 amino acids. CDR1 is MGHDK and CDR2 is SYGVNS in the germline V gene. CDR3 bases: TGTGCCAGCAGTGAGTCCGTCGGGGCCTTCGGGGAGACCCAGTACTTC. Translation gives CASSESVGAFGETQYF.

Points on this clonotype: The junction departs from germline at one end; a sequencing error may be responsible. The rearrangement uses TRBV27 and TRBJ2-7; weak D call: TRBD1 (5 bases). This CDR3 region has 15 residues. The germline V gene has CDR1 MNHEY and CDR2 SMNVEV (reference sequence). This CDR3 reads CASSLAAVTVYEQYF. The CDR3 DNA is TGCGCCAGCAGTTTAGCTGCCGTGACAGTCTACGAGCAGTACTTC.

This clonotype was seen a few times. The chain links TRBV29-1 to TRBJ2-3; TRBD2 agrees at 7 bases. Losses at the gene ends were 1 base for V and 14 bases for J; bases not matched to a gene: 18. The CDR3 runs 15 residues. CDR1 is SQVTM and CDR2 is ANQGSEA in the germline V gene. The CDR3 protein is CSVEGRASGGRYAYF. For the CDR3, the DNA is TGCAGCGTTGAAGGTCGGGCTAGCGGAGGAAGATACGCGTATTTT.

This clonotype has ten or more counts. The chain employs TRBV3-1 and TRBJ2-1, with 12 bases fitting TRBD2. Germline V CDR1 and CDR2: LGHDT, YNNKEL (reference sequence). CDR3 length: 15 amino acids. The V segment lost 4 bases and the J segment 2 bases; nucleotides outside the gene matches: 0. The CDR3 reads CASSRTSGAYNEQFF. In DNA form, the CDR3 reads TGTGCCAGCAGCCGGACTAGCGGGGCCTACAATGAGCAGTTCTTC.

This clonotype was recorded a few times. The chain couples TRBV10-3 to TRBJ2-7; weak D call: TRBD1 (6 bases). Germline V gene sequence: CDR1 ENHRY, CDR2 SYGVKD. The V gene lost 2 bases and the J gene lost 0 bases, with 11 bases spanning the gap. This CDR3 is built from 15 residues. In DNA, the CDR3 is TGTGCCATCAGTGAGGCCAGGGGCGTCTCCTACGAGCAGTACTTC. Translation gives CAISEARGVSYEQYF.